This entry lists 26 T cell receptor beta chains sequenced from one sample in a study of spatial heterogeneity in lung cancer. TCRdb fed the 5' RACE reads into MiXCR, producing one record per CDR3 protein. There are 2,000 to 3,000 distinct CDR3 sequences in the sample; around 4.5% occur only once, and approximately 27% lies in the top ten. Time point indicated: sample taken at primary tumor resection. Sequencing was performed on whole RNA extracted from tumor and nontumor lung tissue, or from frozen PBMC, and the material was left unsorted. The input for sequencing was normal lung tissue next to the tumor, taken at surgery. These receptors all stem from a female donor with early-stage non-small cell lung cancer.

This clonotype was counted at least ten times. V usage is TRBV28 and J usage is TRBJ2-7; D is undetermined. Between the trimmed V and J ends, which lost 5 bases and 2 bases, there was a span of 10 bases. CDR1 is MDHEN, CDR2 SYDVKM, per germline. The CDR3 sequence is 13 residues long. The CDR3 region has the DNA TGTGCCAGCAGTCCAACATCAACCTACGAGCAGTACGTC. Translating gives CASSPTSTYEQYV.

This clonotype was counted ten times or more. This sequence joins TRBV28 and TRBJ1-2, with 11 bases lining up with TRBD1. This CDR3 contains 16 residues. From germline, CDR1 is MDHEN and CDR2 SYDVKM. The ends lost 4 bases at V and 4 bases at J; junction bases unmatched: 8. The chain's CDR3 is CASSSTGTGGFYGYTF. The CDR3 bases are TGTGCCAGCAGTTCAACCGGGACAGGGGGTTTCTATGGCTACACCTTC.

This clonotype was counted at least ten times. The chain carries TRBV29-1 and TRBJ1-4; D is unclear. The V end lost 1 base, the J end lost 7 bases, and 7 bases lay between the germline ends. There are 12 residues in the CDR3. Germline V gives CDR1 SQVTM, CDR2 ANQGSEA. The CDR3 bases are TGCAGCGTTGAAGTTAGCGGTGAAAAACTGTTTTTT. Its translation is CSVEVSGEKLFF.

By share, this clonotype counts as medium-sized. The chain combines TRBV20-1 with TRBJ1-6; D might be TRBD1 (6 bases). The length of the CDR3 is 16 residues. The germline CDR1 and CDR2 sequences are DFQATT and SNEGSKA (reference sequence). Trimming cost V 0 bases and J 4 bases, with 13 bases left between them. The CDR3 sequence is CSARDLQGTYNSPLHF. CDR3 in DNA: TGCAGTGCTAGAGATCTTCAGGGGACTTATAATTCACCCCTCCACTTT.

This clonotype was counted ten times or more. This rearrangement joins TRBV6-2 or TRBV6-3 to TRBJ2-5, with 9 bases fitting TRBD1. Trimming at V came to 6 bases and at J to 2 bases, leaving 7 bases not matched to a gene. Germline assignment: CDR1 MNHEY and CDR2 SVGEGT. This CDR3 region has 15 residues. The CDR3 is CASSQRTGVQETQYF. The DNA for the CDR3 is TGTGCCAGCAGCCAACGGACAGGGGTACAAGAGACCCAGTACTTC.

This clonotype is labeled medium-sized (0.01 to 0.1%). V and J are TRBV7-2 and TRBJ2-6, with 9 bases aligning to TRBD1. The CDR3 is made up of 19 amino acids. The J segment lost 4 bases and the V segment lost 3 bases, leaving 13 bases of the junction unmatched. Germline-derived CDR1 and CDR2 are SGHTA and FQGNSA. For the CDR3, the DNA is TGTGCCAGCAGCTTGAGTTCCGGGACAGGGTCTAAGGGGGCCAACGTCCTGACTTTC. It codes for CASSLSSGTGSKGANVLTF.

This clonotype has more than one count but fewer than ten. This chain connects TRBV12-3 or TRBV12-4 to TRBJ2-1, with D possibly being TRBD2 (5 bases). The V gene lost 0 bases and the J gene lost 2 bases, with 14 bases spanning the gap. CDR3 length equals 17 residues. In DNA, the CDR3 is TGTGCCAGCAGTTTAGCCCAAGCGGCGGGTACCTACAATGAGCAGTTCTTC. The encoded protein is CASSLAQAAGTYNEQFF.

This clonotype is medium-sized (0.01 to 0.1%) within its sample. The rearrangement joins TRBV7-6 to TRBJ2-1, with 10 bases identical to TRBD2. V shed 1 base, J shed 13 bases, and the junction held 16 bases outside the gene matches. The CDR3 length is 17 residues. CDR1 SGHVS and CDR2 FNYEAQ come from the germline V gene. CDR3 residues: CASSLGQGRLAGISQFF. CDR3 nucleotide sequence: TGTGCCAGCAGCTTAGGGCAGGGGCGACTAGCGGGTATATCTCAGTTCTTC.

In its sample, this clonotype was seen many times. The chain combines TRBV7-6 with TRBJ1-4, with 10 nucleotides matching TRBD1. The ends lost 5 bases at V and 3 bases at J; junction bases unmatched: 15. This CDR3 contains 19 residues. Germline V CDR1 and CDR2: SGHVS, FNYEAQ. CDR3 amino acids: CASSPRDRDRGGANEKLFF. As DNA, the CDR3 is TGTGCCAGCAGCCCCCGGGACAGGGACAGGGGCGGGGCTAATGAAAAACTGTTTTTT.

This clonotype is judged medium-sized. V gene TRBV28 combines with J gene TRBJ1-1; D perhaps matches TRBD1 (5 bases). Deletions cut 4 bases from V and 0 bases from J, with 6 bases between. Germline-derived CDR1 and CDR2 are MDHEN and SYDVKM. The CDR3 contains 13 residues. CDR3 nucleotides: TGTGCCAGCAGTTGGGGCATGAACACTGAAGCTTTCTTT. Amino acids: CASSWGMNTEAFF.

In its sample, this clonotype is medium-sized. The V gene is TRBV28, the J gene TRBJ1-3; TRBD1 might be the D (5 bases). Germline CDR1 MDHEN, CDR2 SYDVKM. V lost 1 base to trimming and J lost 4 bases, with 17 bases between them. CDR3 length: 17 amino acids. CDR3 protein: CASSLSGPGLRGNTIYF. As DNA, the CDR3 is TGTGCCAGCAGTTTATCAGGGCCAGGATTGAGGGGAAACACCATATATTTT.

Relative to its sample, this clonotype is medium-sized. This sequence joins TRBV28 and TRBJ2-3; D possibly uses TRBD1 or TRBD2 (5 bases each). V lost 0 bases to trimming and J lost 2 bases, with 9 bases between them. CDR3 length: 15 amino acids. The germline V gene has CDR1 MDHEN and CDR2 SYDVKM. CDR3 region: CASSLWGTLTDTQYF. The CDR3 DNA follows: TGTGCCAGCAGTTTATGGGGGACCCTCACAGATACGCAGTATTTT.

This clonotype was observed many times. This chain joins TRBV12-3 or TRBV12-4 and TRBJ1-5; tentative D call: TRBD1 (5 bases). This CDR3 comprises 14 residues. V lost 3 bases and J 7 bases, leaving 13 bases between the germline ends. As DNA, the CDR3 is TGTGCCAGCAGTTTGGCGTTCGAGGGGCAGCCCCAGCATTTT. The encoded protein is CASSLAFEGQPQHF.

V gene TRBV7-9 combines with J gene TRBJ1-6, with D unclear. V gave up 3 bases and J gave up 10 bases, with 7 bases separating them. CDR1 and CDR2 from the germline V gene are SEHNR and FQNEAQ (reference sequence). The CDR3 extends over 12 amino acids. The CDR3 reads CASSFGESPLHF. CDR3 nucleotide sequence: TGTGCCAGCAGCTTCGGCGAATCACCCCTCCACTTT.

Only a few counts were recorded for this clonotype. The V and J genes are TRBV6-5 and TRBJ1-1; no reliable D call. CDR3 length equals 15 residues. CDR1 is MNHEY, CDR2 SVGAGI, per germline. Between the trimmed V and J ends, which lost 6 bases and 1 base, there was a span of 15 bases. This chain's CDR3 is CASRNHGRTNTEAFF. DNA for the CDR3: TGTGCCAGCAGAAACCATGGACGGACGAACACTGAAGCTTTCTTT.

By frequency in the sample, this clonotype is medium-sized. The chain combines TRBV29-1 with TRBJ2-2; D is unclear. Germline V gene sequence: CDR1 SQVTM, CDR2 ANQGSEA. V lost 0 bases, J lost 7 bases, and 9 bases lay in between. CDR3 length: 13 amino acids. The CDR3 DNA sequence: TGCAGCGTTGAAGAGCGAATCAACGGGGAGCTGTTTTTT. Translation: CSVEERINGELFF.

This chain connects TRBV5-6 to TRBJ1-4; maybe TRBD1 (5 bases). The CDR3 has 14 amino acids. The V end lost 1 base, the J end lost 8 bases, and 12 bases lay between the germline ends. Germline values: CDR1 SGHDT, CDR2 YYEEEE. The CDR3 here is CASSLIGTGEKLFF. For the CDR3, the DNA is TGTGCCAGCAGCTTGATAGGAACAGGCGAAAAACTGTTTTTT.

By sample fraction, this clonotype is medium-sized. V gene TRBV20-1 combines with J gene TRBJ2-1; the D gene is possibly TRBD2 (6 bases). The CDR3 sequence is 14 residues long. V gave up 0 bases and J gave up 8 bases, with 14 bases separating them. The germline CDR1 and CDR2 sequences are DFQATT and SNEGSKA (reference sequence). The CDR3 nucleotides read TGCAGTGCTAGAGATAATCGAGGGAGGCATGAGCAGTTCTTC. Residues: CSARDNRGRHEQFF.

By its share, this clonotype is medium-sized (0.01 to 0.1%). The chain uses TRBV5-1 and TRBJ2-1; 8 bases match TRBD2. From germline, CDR1 is SGHRS and CDR2 YFSETQ. Unmatched junction bases numbered 9, after V lost 3 bases and J lost 4 bases. The CDR3 loop spans 16 amino acids. CDR3 region: CASSYSSGSFYNEQFF. The CDR3 region has the DNA TGCGCCAGCAGCTACTCAAGCGGGAGCTTTTACAATGAGCAGTTCTTC.

This clonotype was found many times. V usage is TRBV24-1 and J usage is TRBJ2-2; 7 bases are a match to TRBD1. Trimming took 6 bases from V and 7 from J; bases not matched to a gene: 7. Germline-derived CDR1 and CDR2 are KGHDR and SFDVKD. This CDR3 spans 14 amino acids. CDR3 coding DNA: TGTGCCACCAGTAGACAGGGCCAAATCGGGGAGCTGTTTTTT. Protein product: CATSRQGQIGELFF.

This clonotype was seen ten or more times. The chain is built from TRBV5-1 and TRBJ2-6; TRBD1 matches 7 bases. Germline-derived CDR1 and CDR2 are SGHRS and YFSETQ. The CDR3 extends over 18 amino acids. J lost 0 bases, V lost 2 bases, and 8 bases had no gene match. The CDR3 protein is CASSFAWTGSSGANVLTF. CDR3 nucleotides: TGCGCCAGCAGCTTTGCCTGGACAGGATCCTCTGGGGCCAACGTCCTGACTTTC.

This clonotype is termed medium-sized. The V and J genes are TRBV12-3 or TRBV12-4 and TRBJ2-3, with D unclear. CDR3 length: 11 amino acids. The V gene lost 7 bases and the J gene lost 2 bases, with 4 bases spanning the gap. The CDR3 bases are TGTGCCAGCACCGTCACAGATACGCAGTATTTT. The encoded protein is CASTVTDTQYF.

In its sample, this clonotype is medium-sized. Its ends do not fully match the called genes, so a read error is possible. The V gene is TRBV12-3 or TRBV12-4, the J gene TRBJ2-1; TRBD2 matches 12 bases. There are 13 residues in the CDR3. DNA of the CDR3: TGTGCCAGCAGTCTAGCGGGGGGGGATGAGCAGTTCTTC. Translated: CASSLAGGDEQFF.

Relative to its sample, this clonotype is medium-sized. The junction departs from the called germline gene at one end, perhaps through a read error. This chain links TRBV7-7 with TRBJ2-5; D is uncertain. The CDR3 has 12 residues. Germline loops: CDR1 SSHAT, CDR2 FNYEAQ (reference sequence). The CDR3 protein is CASSPVQETQYF. CDR3 coding DNA: TGTGCTAGCAGCCCCGTTCAAGAGACCCAGTACTTC.

This clonotype is termed medium-sized. V usage is TRBV6-5 and J usage is TRBJ1-4, with TRBD1 matching 7 bases. The CDR3 covers 15 residues. Germline V gene lookup returns CDR1 MNHEY and CDR2 SVGAGI. V shed 4 bases and J 7 bases; nucleotides not matched to a gene: 9. CDR3 residues: CASSSTGQYLEKLFF. The DNA of the CDR3 is TGTGCCAGCAGTTCTACGGGACAGTACCTTGAAAAACTGTTTTTT.

This clonotype ranks as medium-sized. CDR3 loop: CASSLTGDSNQPQHF. The DNA of the CDR3 is TGTGCCAGCAGCCTAACAGGGGATAGCAATCAGCCCCAGCATTTT. The chain joins TRBV12-3 or TRBV12-4 to TRBJ1-5, with 7 bases fitting TRBD1. The junction had 5 bases not matched to a gene; V was cut back by 6 bases and J by 0 bases. The CDR3 is made up of 15 amino acids.